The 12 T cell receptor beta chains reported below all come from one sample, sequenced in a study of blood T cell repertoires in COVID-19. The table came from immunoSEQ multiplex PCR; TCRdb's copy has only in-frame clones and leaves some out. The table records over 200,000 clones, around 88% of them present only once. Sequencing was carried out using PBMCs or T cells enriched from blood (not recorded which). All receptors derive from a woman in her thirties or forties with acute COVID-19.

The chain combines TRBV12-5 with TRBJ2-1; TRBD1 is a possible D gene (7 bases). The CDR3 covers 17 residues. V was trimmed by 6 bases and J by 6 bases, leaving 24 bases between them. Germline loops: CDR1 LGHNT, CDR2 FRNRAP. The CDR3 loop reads CASGAGTADSGRNEQFF. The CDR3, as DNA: TGTGCTAGTGGCGCGGGGACAGCTGACTCTGGGCGCAATGAGCAGTTCTTC.

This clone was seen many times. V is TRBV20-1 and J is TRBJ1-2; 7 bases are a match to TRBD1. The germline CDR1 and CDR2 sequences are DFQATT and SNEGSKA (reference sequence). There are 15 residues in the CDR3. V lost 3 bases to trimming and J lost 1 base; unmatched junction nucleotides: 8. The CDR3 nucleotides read TGCAGTGCTAGTCGACAGGGAAGTCATAACTATGGCTACACCTTC. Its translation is CSASRQGSHNYGYTF.

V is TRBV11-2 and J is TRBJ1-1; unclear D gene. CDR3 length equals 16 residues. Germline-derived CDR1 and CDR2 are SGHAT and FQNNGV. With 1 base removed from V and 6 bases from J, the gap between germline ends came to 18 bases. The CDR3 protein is CASSLAYSRPQPEAFF. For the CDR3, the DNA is TGTGCCAGCAGCTTAGCGTACAGTCGCCCTCAGCCTGAAGCTTTCTTT.

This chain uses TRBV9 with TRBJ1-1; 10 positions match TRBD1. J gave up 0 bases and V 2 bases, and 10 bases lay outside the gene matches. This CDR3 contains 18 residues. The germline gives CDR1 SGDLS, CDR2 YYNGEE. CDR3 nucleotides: TGTGCCAGCAGCGTCGGGACAGGGGTTCCCCAACTGAACACTGAAGCTTTCTTT. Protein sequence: CASSVGTGVPQLNTEAFF.

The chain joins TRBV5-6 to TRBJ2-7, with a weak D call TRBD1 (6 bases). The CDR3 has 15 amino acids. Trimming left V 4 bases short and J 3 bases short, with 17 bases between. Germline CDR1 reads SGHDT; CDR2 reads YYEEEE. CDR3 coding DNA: TGTGCCAGCAGCCCGGGGACAAGCGGCAACTACGAGCAGTACTTC. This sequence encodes CASSPGTSGNYEQYF.

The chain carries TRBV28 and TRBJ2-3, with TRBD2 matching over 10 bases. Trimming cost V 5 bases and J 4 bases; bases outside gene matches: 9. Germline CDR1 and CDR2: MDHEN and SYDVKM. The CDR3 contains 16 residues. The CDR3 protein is CASSKLAGIAADTQYF. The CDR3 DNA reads TGTGCCAGCAGTAAACTAGCGGGAATAGCGGCAGATACGCAGTATTTT.

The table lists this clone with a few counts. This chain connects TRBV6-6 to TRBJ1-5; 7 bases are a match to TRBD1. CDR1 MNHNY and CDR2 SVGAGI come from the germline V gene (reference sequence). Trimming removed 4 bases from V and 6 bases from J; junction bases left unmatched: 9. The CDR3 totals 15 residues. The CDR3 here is CASSSLEGAGQPQHF. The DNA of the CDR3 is TGTGCCAGCAGTTCCCTTGAGGGGGCAGGTCAGCCCCAGCATTTT.

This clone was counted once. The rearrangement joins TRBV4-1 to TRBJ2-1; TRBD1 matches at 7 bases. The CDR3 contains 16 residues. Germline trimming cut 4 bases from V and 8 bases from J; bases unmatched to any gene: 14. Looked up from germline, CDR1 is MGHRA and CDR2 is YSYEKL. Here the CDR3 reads CASSLLTGTDGHEQFF. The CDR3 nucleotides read TGCGCCAGCAGCCTCCTAACCGGGACAGACGGGCATGAGCAGTTCTTC.

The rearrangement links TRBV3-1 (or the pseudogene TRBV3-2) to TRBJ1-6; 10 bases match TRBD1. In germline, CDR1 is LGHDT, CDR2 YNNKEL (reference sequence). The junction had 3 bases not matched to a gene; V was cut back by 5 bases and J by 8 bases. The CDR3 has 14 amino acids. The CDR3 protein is CASSLGQGDSPLHF. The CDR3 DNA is TGTGCCAGCAGCTTAGGACAGGGGGATTCACCCCTCCACTTT.

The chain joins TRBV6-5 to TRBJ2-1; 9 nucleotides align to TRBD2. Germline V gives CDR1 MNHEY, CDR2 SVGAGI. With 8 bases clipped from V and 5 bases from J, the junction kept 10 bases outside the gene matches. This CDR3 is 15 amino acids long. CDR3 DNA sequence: TGTGCCAGCGGACTTAAGCGGGGGGCCAACAATGAGCAGTTCTTC. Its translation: CASGLKRGANNEQFF.

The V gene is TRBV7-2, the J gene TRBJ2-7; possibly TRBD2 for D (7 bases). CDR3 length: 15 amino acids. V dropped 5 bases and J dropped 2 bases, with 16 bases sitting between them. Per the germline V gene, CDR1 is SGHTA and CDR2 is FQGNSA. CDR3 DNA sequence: TGTGCCAGCAGCCTAGAGGGGGGGTCGGCCTACGAGCAGTACGTC. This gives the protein CASSLEGGSAYEQYV.

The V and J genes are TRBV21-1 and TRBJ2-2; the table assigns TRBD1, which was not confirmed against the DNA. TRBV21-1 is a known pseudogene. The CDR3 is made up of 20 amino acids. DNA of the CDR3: TGTGCCAGCAGCAAAGGTTGGTGGATGCTAGGGGCGCGGAACACCGGGGAGCTGTTTTTT. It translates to CASSKGWWMLGARNTGELFF.